This paragraph reports one TCR beta chain. This clone's antigen is unknown. The record has no base qualities; no much larger clone is one base away. The source of the sample is a study of control samples from healthy donors and cancer patients (dated by TCRdb to 2018 to 2021). Library method: the immunoSEQ multiplex PCR assay. Drawn from immuneACCESS, this table holds only the in-frame rearrangements with V and J called that TCRdb kept. Clones are partly lost; checked studies trace under half to an unresolved V gene and leave the rest unexplained. The sample data list about 52,000 clones, and roughly 96% of these were observed just once. 2% to 3% of the sample rests with the top ten. The CDR3 holds 16 amino acids from the cysteine to the phenylalanine. Only the CDR3 DNA stays, 48 bases, in frame from base 1. The CDR1 and CDR2 encoded by the germline V gene are MGHRA and YSYEKL. V ends up 2 bases short and J 4 bases short, with an unmatched junction base count of 4.

This clonotype was obtained from a man aged 30 to 39 in good health. In this chain, TRBV4-1 is recombined with TRBJ2-5; 13 central nucleotides agree with TRBD2. The sample comprised blood. CDR3 loop: CASSQRLAGGAETQYF. DNA sequence: TGCGCCAGCAGCCAACGACTAGCGGGAGGAGCAGAGACCCAGTACTTC.